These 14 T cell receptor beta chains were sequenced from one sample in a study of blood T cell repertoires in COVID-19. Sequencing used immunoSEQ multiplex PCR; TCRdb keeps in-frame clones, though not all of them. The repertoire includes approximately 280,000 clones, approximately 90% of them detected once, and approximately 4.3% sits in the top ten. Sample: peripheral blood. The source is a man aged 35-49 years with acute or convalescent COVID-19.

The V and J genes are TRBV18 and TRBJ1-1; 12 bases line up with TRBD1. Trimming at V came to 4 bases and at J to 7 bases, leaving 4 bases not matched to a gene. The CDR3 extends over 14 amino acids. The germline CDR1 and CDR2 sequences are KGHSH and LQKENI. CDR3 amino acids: CASSRDRGLDEAFF. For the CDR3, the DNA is TGTGCCAGCTCACGGGACAGGGGGCTAGATGAAGCTTTCTTT.

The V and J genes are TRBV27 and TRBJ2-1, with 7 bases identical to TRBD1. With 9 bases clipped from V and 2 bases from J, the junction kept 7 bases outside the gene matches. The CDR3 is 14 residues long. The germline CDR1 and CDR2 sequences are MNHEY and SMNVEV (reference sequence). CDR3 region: CASGTEAAYNEQFF. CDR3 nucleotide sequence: TGTGCCAGTGGGACAGAGGCTGCCTACAATGAGCAGTTCTTC.

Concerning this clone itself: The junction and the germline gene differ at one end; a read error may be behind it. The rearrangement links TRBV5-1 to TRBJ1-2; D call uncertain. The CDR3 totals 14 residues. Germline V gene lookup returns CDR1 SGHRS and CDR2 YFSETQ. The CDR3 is CASSLAATYYGYTF. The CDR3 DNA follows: TGCGCCAGCAGCTTGGCCGCGACTTACTACGGCTACACCTTC. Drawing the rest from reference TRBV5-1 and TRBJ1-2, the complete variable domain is KAGVTQTPRYLIKTRGQQVTLSCSPISGHRSVSWYQQTPGQGLQFLFEYFSETQRNKGNFPGRFSGRQFSNSRSEMNVSTLELGDSALYLCASSLAATYYGYTFGSGTRLTVV.

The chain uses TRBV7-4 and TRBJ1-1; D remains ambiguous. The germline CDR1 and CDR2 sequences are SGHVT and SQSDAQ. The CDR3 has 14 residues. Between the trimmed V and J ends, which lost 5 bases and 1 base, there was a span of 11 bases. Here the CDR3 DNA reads TGTGCCAGCAGCCAACTTACCGCGAACACTGAAGCTTTCTTT. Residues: CASSQLTANTEAFF.

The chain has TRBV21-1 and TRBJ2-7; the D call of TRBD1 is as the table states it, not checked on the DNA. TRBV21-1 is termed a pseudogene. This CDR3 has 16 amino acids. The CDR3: CASSQGDSALPYEQYF. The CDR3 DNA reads TGTGCCAGCAGCCAAGGGGACAGCGCTTTACCCTACGAGCAGTACTTC.

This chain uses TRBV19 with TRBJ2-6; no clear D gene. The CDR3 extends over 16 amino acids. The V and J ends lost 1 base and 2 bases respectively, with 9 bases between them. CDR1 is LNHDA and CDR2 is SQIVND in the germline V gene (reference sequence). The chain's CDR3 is CASSIGWSAGANVLTF. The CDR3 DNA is TGTGCCAGTAGTATAGGCTGGTCGGCTGGGGCCAACGTCCTGACTTTC.

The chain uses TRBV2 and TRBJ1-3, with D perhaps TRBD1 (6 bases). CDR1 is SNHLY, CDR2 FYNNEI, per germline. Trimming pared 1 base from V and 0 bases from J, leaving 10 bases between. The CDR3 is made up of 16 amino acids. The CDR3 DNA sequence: TGTGCCAGCAGTGAAGACTCAGGGGCCTCTGGAAACACCATATATTTT. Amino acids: CASSEDSGASGNTIYF.

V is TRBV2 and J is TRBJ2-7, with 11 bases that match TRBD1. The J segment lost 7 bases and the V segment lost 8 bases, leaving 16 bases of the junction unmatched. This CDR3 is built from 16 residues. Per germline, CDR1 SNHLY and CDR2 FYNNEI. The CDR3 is CASADQGGTGGAEQYF. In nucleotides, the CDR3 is TGTGCCAGCGCGGATCAAGGGGGGACAGGGGGTGCGGAGCAGTACTTC.

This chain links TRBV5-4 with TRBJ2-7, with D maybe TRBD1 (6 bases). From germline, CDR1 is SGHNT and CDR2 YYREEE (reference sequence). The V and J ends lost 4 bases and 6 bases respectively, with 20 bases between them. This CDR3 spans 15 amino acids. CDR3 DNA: TGTGCCAGCAGCATTGAGTCCCTGTCAGGGGTCGAGCAGTACTTC. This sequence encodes CASSIESLSGVEQYF.

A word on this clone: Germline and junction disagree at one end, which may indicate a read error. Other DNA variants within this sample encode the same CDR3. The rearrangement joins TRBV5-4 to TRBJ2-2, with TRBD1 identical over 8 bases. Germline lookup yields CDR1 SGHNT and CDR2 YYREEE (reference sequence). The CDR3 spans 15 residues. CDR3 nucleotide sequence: TGTGCCAGCAGTTTGGACAGGGAAGGCACCGGGGAGCTGTTTTTT. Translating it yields CASSLDREGTGELFF. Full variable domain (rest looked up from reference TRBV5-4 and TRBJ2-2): ETGVTQSPTHLIKTRGQQVTLRCSSQSGHNTVSWYQQALGQGPQFIFQYYREEENGRGNFPPRFSGLQFPNYSSELNVNALELDDSALYLCASSLDREGTGELFFGEGSRLTVL.

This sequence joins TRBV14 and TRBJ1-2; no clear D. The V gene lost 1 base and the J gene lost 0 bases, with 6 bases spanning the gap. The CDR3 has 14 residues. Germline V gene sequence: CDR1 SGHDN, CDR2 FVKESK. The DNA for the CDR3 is TGTGCCAGCAGCCAAGGAGGGCCTAACTATGGCTACACCTTC. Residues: CASSQGGPNYGYTF.

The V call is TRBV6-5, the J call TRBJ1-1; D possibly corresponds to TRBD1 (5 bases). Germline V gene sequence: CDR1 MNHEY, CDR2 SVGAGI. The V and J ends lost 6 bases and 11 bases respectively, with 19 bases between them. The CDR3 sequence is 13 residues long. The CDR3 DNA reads TGTGCCAGCAGGGCAGGTTTTGTGGGGCCTGCTTTCTTT. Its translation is CASRAGFVGPAFF.

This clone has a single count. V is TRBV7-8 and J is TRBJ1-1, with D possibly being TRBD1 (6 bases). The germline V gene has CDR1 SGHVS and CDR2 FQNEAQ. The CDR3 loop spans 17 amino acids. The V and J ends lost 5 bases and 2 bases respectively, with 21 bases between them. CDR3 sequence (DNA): TGTGCCAGCAGCCCCAGGGCAGGGGCAGGGGCTAACACTGAAGCTTTCTTT. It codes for CASSPRAGAGANTEAFF.

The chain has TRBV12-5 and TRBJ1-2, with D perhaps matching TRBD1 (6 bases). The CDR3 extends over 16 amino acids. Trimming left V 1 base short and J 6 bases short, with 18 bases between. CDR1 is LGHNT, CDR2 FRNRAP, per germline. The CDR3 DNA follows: TGTGCTAGTGGTTTGGGTCGACTGGGGGCGCAGGATGGCTACACCTTC. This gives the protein CASGLGRLGAQDGYTF.